This record covers a single T cell receptor beta chain. The data derive from a study of human thymus T cells. Assay: immunoSEQ multiplex PCR; the TCRdb copy retains only in-frame clones and omits some. The sample consists of approximately 70,000 clones, 95% of them appearing once. Thymic material originated from resections removed in the course of corrective heart surgery. This CDR3 is 15 amino acids long. The V gene lost 5 bases and the J gene lost 4 bases, with 19 bases spanning the gap. Germline loops: CDR1 SGHDT, CDR2 YYEEEE. This sequence was found in a girl less than two years old with a congenital heart defect but otherwise immunologically healthy. Sequencing input: thymus tissue. This chain connects TRBV5-6 to TRBJ2-7, with a tentative D call TRBD2 (6 bases). This chain's CDR3 is CASSSASRDEYEQYF. The CDR3 nucleotides read TGTGCCAGCAGTTCGGCGTCGCGGGATGAATACGAGCAGTACTTC.